The 11 T cell receptor beta chains given below trace back to one sample, sequenced in a study of blood T cell repertoires in COVID-19 (dated by TCRdb to between 2020 and 2021). The receptor library was made with the immunoSEQ multiplex PCR assay. This immuneACCESS table, as held by TCRdb, lists in-frame sequences with V and J called but not all clones. Of the missing ones, under half trace to an unresolved V gene in checked studies; the others have no known cause. This sample has about 170,000 clones in its table, and over 80% of those were observed once. 4.4% of the sample goes to the ten largest clones. The sample comprised PBMCs or T cells enriched from blood (not recorded which). The receptors were gathered from a woman aged 45-59 years who had recovered from COVID-19.

The chain uses TRBV9 and TRBJ1-4; no clear D gene. The CDR3 loop spans 14 amino acids. V was shortened by 4 bases and J by 6 bases, with 13 bases between the two germline ends. Germline V gives CDR1 SGDLS, CDR2 YYNGEE. CDR3 residues: CASSYLGGDEKLFF. CDR3 coding DNA: TGTGCCAGCAGCTACCTGGGCGGGGATGAAAAACTGTTTTTT.

This chain uses TRBV28 with TRBJ2-7, with D perhaps TRBD1 (6 bases). Trimming removed 3 bases at V and 2 bases at J, with 11 bases between. CDR3 length equals 14 residues. Germline values: CDR1 MDHEN, CDR2 SYDVKM. CDR3 residues: CASSFNGQTYEQYV. The CDR3 DNA is TGTGCCAGCAGTTTCAACGGACAGACCTACGAGCAGTACGTC.

J is TRBJ1-6 and V is TRBV2, with D uncertain. V was trimmed by 6 bases and J by 7 bases, leaving 10 bases between them. This CDR3 has 13 residues. The germline V gene has CDR1 SNHLY and CDR2 FYNNEI. The CDR3, as DNA: TGTGCCAGCAGAGGGAGAAACAATTCACCCCTCCACTTT. Its translation: CASRGRNNSPLHF. Full variable domain (outside the CDR3, taken from reference TRBV2 and TRBJ1-6): EPEVTQTPSHQVTQMGQEVILRCVPISNHLYFYWYRQILGQKVEFLVSFYNNEISEKSEIFDDQFSVERPDGSNFTLKIRSTKLEDSAMYFCASRGRNNSPLHFGNGTRLTVT.

The V call is TRBV7-9, the J call TRBJ1-2; a possible D gene is TRBD1 (5 bases). The CDR3 has 16 amino acids. V was pared by 5 bases and J by 0 bases, with 16 bases between. Germline loops: CDR1 SEHNR, CDR2 FQNEAQ (reference sequence). The CDR3 is CASSRGLNLANYGYTF. CDR3 coding DNA: TGTGCCAGCAGCCGGGGACTTAATTTAGCTAACTATGGCTACACCTTC.

This chain joins TRBV6-5 and TRBJ1-3, with D possibly matching TRBD1 (5 bases). The CDR3 has 15 amino acids. The germline CDR1 and CDR2 sequences are MNHEY and SVGAGI. The V end lost 6 bases, the J end lost 1 base, and 13 bases lay between the germline ends. CDR3 nucleotides: TGTGCCAGCAGCCGTAGCAGGGTATCTGGAAACACCATATATTTT. This translates into CASSRSRVSGNTIYF.

This clone has only a few counts. The chain carries TRBV7-9 and TRBJ1-3; no clear D gene. Germline CDR1 and CDR2: SEHNR and FQNEAQ (reference sequence). The CDR3 extends over 12 amino acids. Trimming pared 5 bases from V and 9 bases from J, leaving 11 bases between. The CDR3: CASSLVDSTIYF. CDR3 coding DNA: TGTGCCAGCAGCCTTGTAGATAGCACCATATATTTT.

The chain couples TRBV7-2 to TRBJ1-5; D is ambiguous. Germline CDR1 reads SGHTA; CDR2 reads FQGNSA. The length of the CDR3 is 13 residues. V lost 1 base to trimming and J lost 6 bases, with 7 bases between them. The CDR3 nucleotides read TGTGCCAGCAGCTTAGGGCTTGGTCAGCCCCAGCATTTT. Translation gives CASSLGLGQPQHF. Drawing the rest from reference TRBV7-2 and TRBJ1-5, the complete variable domain is GAGVSQSPSNKVTEKGKDVELRCDPISGHTALYWYRQSLGQGLEFLIYFQGNSAPDKSGLPSDRFSAERTGGSVSTLTIQRTQQEDSAVYLCASSLGLGQPQHFGDGTRLSIL.

The chain recombines TRBV4-3 with TRBJ1-2; D is ambiguous. The CDR3 is made up of 13 amino acids. Germline CDR1 is LGHNA and CDR2 is YSLEER. Trimming shortened V by 4 bases and J by 6 bases, and 12 bases separated the two germline ends. The CDR3, as DNA: TGCGCCAGCAGCCCGTCAGCGGGGAATGGCTACACCTTC. It encodes CASSPSAGNGYTF.

The V call is TRBV6-1, the J call TRBJ2-7, with D unclear. The V gene's germline CDR1 is MNHNS and CDR2 SASEGT. CDR3 length: 12 residues. Trimming took off 3 bases at V and 3 bases at J, with 6 bases between the two ends. As DNA, the CDR3 is TGTGCCAGCAGTGAGTACAGCTACGAGCAGTACGTC. Translated, it gives CASSEYSYEQYV.

CDR3 DNA sequence: TGCAGCGTTGAATCAGGGTTCCGTGAAAAACTGTTTTTT. It translates to CSVESGFREKLFF. V and J are TRBV29-1 and TRBJ1-4, with D perhaps matching TRBD1 (5 bases). Trimming removed 2 bases at V and 7 bases at J, with 11 bases between. The germline gives CDR1 SQVTM, CDR2 ANQGSEA. This CDR3 spans 13 amino acids.

The CDR3 here is CASTSRGFNQPQHF. The CDR3 DNA sequence: TGTGCCAGTACCAGCAGGGGATTTAATCAGCCCCAGCATTTT. The J gene is TRBJ1-5, the V gene TRBV19; weak D call: TRBD1 (6 bases). CDR3 length: 14 amino acids. CDR1 LNHDA and CDR2 SQIVND come from the germline V gene (reference sequence). V shed 7 bases and J shed 4 bases, with 14 bases lying between them.